The entry below gives a single T cell receptor (beta chain) sequence along with its context. Its target is unknown. This record comes from a study of T cells in Graves' hyperthyroidism and ophthalmopathy. Notes on the study in general: Stable hyperthyroidism was separated from ophthalmopathy by a model based on 13 V-J features.

For the diagnoses, clinical symptoms, serum thyroxine and TRAb, thyroid ultrasound and orbital computed tomography were used. 10 ml fresh peripheral blood yielded the PBMCs. Amplified TCR beta CDR3 regions derived from RNA transcripts. The HTBI primer set was used in a first-round RT-PCR of the TCR CDR3. TCRdb analysed the multiplex PCR reads with MiXCR anew, one entry per CDR3 protein. This sample has about 350,000 distinct CDR3 sequences, with approximately 15% found just once. With 0 bases removed from V and 7 bases from J, the gap between germline ends came to 13 bases. The CDR3 consists of 15 residues. Germline loops: CDR1 MGHRA, CDR2 YSYEKL.

The origin of this receptor is a woman aged 25-40 years with Graves' hyperthyroidism. The V and J genes are TRBV4-1 and TRBJ2-1; D is uncertain. The sample comprised blood. CDR3 protein: CASSQDARSWNEQFF. The CDR3 region has the DNA TGCGCCAGCAGCCAAGATGCCCGCTCGTGGAATGAGCAGTTCTTC.